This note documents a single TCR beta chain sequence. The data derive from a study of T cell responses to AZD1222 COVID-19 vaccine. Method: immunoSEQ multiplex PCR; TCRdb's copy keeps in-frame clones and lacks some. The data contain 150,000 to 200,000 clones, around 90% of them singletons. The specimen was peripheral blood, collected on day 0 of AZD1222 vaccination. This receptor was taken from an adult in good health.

The CDR3 loop reads CASSYGSGGDYGYTF. The CDR3 DNA reads TGTGCCAGCAGTTACGGATCCGGGGGCGACTATGGCTACACCTTC. The chain joins TRBV6-6 to TRBJ1-2, with D possibly TRBD1 on 6 matching bases. In germline, CDR1 is MNHNY, CDR2 SVGAGI (reference sequence). Trimming pared 2 bases from V and 3 bases from J, leaving 13 bases between. The CDR3 totals 15 residues.